Listed below are T cell receptor beta chains from one sample, sequenced in a study of T cell responses to AZD1222 COVID-19 vaccine. Libraries were prepared by immunoSEQ multiplex PCR; TCRdb keeps only in-frame clonotypes and omits some of them. The sample has 150,000 or so clones; around nine tenths are singletons. The sample in question was peripheral blood, obtained on day 0 of AZD1222 vaccination. All receptors come from an adult in good health. Both conserved end residues are part of each CDR3. A D gene is named only where the DNA matches it firmly. Clone sizes are given selectively: once, few, many, or a class where the clone is expanded.

size | J | D | V | DNA | CDR3
. | TRBJ1-2 | . | TRBV7-9 | TGTGCCAGCAGGCCCACAGGGAACTATGGCTACACCTTC | CASRPTGNYGYTF
. | TRBJ2-2 | . | TRBV19 | TGTGCCAGTAGTCCCAGGCGGCAAAGGGGGACCGGGGAGCTGTTTTTT | CASSPRRQRGTGELFF
. | TRBJ2-7 | . | TRBV2 | TGTGCCAGCAGTGTCAGTCGTGCCAGGGGTCGGGAGCAGCAGTACTTC | CASSVSRARGREQQYF
. | TRBJ2-7 | . | TRBV3-1/TRBV3-2 | TGTGCCAGCAGCCAGCACGACCGGATCAACGAGCAGTACTTC | CASSQHDRINEQYF
once | TRBJ1-2 | . | TRBV9 | TGTGCCAGCAGCCCCAGAGCCCCTAAAGGGCCCAACTATGGCTACACCTTC | CASSPRAPKGPNYGYTF
. | TRBJ1-5 | . | TRBV28 | TGTGCCAGCAGCCCCCCCTGGACGGACAATCAGCCCCAGCATTTT | CASSPPWTDNQPQHF
. | TRBJ2-5 | . | TRBV7-2 | TGTGCCAGCAGCCCCCAAGGGGGAGGGGGAGAGACCCAGTACTTC | CASSPQGGGGETQYF
. | TRBJ2-1 | TRBD2 | TRBV19 | TGTGCCAGTAGTAATGCGGGAGTTGGCGAGCAGTTCTTC | CASSNAGVGEQFF
. | TRBJ2-7 | TRBD2 | TRBV28 | TGTGCCAGCAGTTCCCTAGCGGGAGTGAACGAGCAGTACTTC | CASSSLAGVNEQYF
. | TRBJ2-2 | . | TRBV3-1/TRBV3-2 | TGTGCCAGCAGCCAAGAGAAAAGGAAGAACACCGGGGAGCTGTTTTTT | CASSQEKRKNTGELFF
. | TRBJ1-5 | . | TRBV24-1 | TGTGCCACCAGTGCTTTGGGGCAGCCCCAGCATTTT | CATSALGQPQHF
once | TRBJ2-7 | . | TRBV7-3 | TGTGCCAGCAGCCCCCCATCTCCCTTC | CASSPPSPF
. | TRBJ1-2 | . | TRBV6-5 | TGTGCCAGCAGTTACTCACGGTCTTCTAACTATGGCTACACCTTC | CASSYSRSSNYGYTF
. | TRBJ1-2 | TRBD1 | TRBV7-9 | TGTGCCAGCAGCTTAGGGGGACAGGTCGGCTATGGCTACACCTTC | CASSLGGQVGYGYTF
. | TRBJ2-1 | . | TRBV3-1/TRBV3-2 | TGTGCCAGCAGCCAATATGGTAGCTCAGTCTACAATGAGCAGTTCTTC | CASSQYGSSVYNEQFF
. | TRBJ2-1 | TRBD1 | TRBV20-1 | TGCAGTGCTAGTTCTGGGGTTAAAAGGGGGCATGAGCAGTTCTTC | CSASSGVKRGHEQFF
. | TRBJ2-2 | . | TRBV4-3 | TGCGCCAGCAGCCAAGACGTGGGCGGCACGAACACCGGGGAGCTGTTTTTT | CASSQDVGGTNTGELFF
. | TRBJ2-7 | TRBD1 | TRBV5-4 | TGTGCCAGCAGCTTGACGGGACAGGGATTCTCCGAGCAGTACTTC | CASSLTGQGFSEQYF
. | TRBJ2-5 | . | TRBV10-3 | TGTGCCATCAGTGAGAGAACTACAAACCAAGAGACCCAGTACTTC | CAISERTTNQETQYF
once | TRBJ1-2 | . | TRBV7-9 | TGTGCCAGCAGCTTTCGCCAGCCTGCCTATGGCTACACCTTC | CASSFRQPAYGYTF
. | TRBJ1-2 | . | TRBV19 | TGTGCCAGTAGTATACTAAACTATGGCTACACCTTC | CASSILNYGYTF
. | TRBJ2-7 | . | TRBV19 | TGTGCCAGTAGTCCCGGTCATACCTACGAGCAGTACTTC | CASSPGHTYEQYF
. | TRBJ2-7 | . | TRBV6-1 | TGTGCCAGCAGTGAGGACCTCCTCCGCTACGAGCAGTACTTC | CASSEDLLRYEQYF